This T cell receptor (beta chain) originates from a study of PD-1 blockade in classical Hodgkin lymphoma. General study findings and limits: CD4+ TCR diversity, unlike CD8+, climbed significantly by C4D1. Individuals initiating nivolumab under 1 year after ASCT were excluded. Newly diagnosed patients and complete responders had comparable diversity at baseline.

Turning to this clone: The antigen is undetermined.

The CDR3 has 15 amino acids. Trimming pared 4 bases from V and 0 bases from J, leaving 12 bases between. Germline CDR1 MNHEY, CDR2 SVGAGI. All patients relapsed after autologous stem cell transplantation, and brentuximab vedotin exposure varied. Profiling relied on immunoSEQ multiplex PCR, and the TCRdb table lists in-frame clones only, not all of them. The sample lists about 41,000 clones, about 70% occurring once. J is TRBJ1-2 and V is TRBV6-5; the D is unclear. The specimen was peripheral blood mononuclear cells (PBMCs), collected at baseline. This receptor was taken from a human donor with classical Hodgkin lymphoma. For the CDR3, the DNA is TGTGCCAGCAGTTTTAGTACCCTAGCTAACTATGGCTACACCTTC. This codes for CASSFSTLANYGYTF.